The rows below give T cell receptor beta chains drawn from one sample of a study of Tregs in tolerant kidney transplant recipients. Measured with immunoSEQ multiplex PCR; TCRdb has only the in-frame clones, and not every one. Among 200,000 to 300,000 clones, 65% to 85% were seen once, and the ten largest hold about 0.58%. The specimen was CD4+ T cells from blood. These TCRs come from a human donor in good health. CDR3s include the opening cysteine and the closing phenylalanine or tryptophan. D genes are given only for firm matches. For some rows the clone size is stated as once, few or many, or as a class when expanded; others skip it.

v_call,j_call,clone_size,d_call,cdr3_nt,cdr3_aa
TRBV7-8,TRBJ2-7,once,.,TGTGCCAGCAGCTCCCGAAAGTTGGCTAGCGACCACGAGCAGTACTTC,CASSSRKLASDHEQYF
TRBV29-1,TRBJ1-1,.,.,TGCAGCGTTGAAACAGGGATGAACACTGAAGCTTTCTTT,CSVETGMNTEAFF
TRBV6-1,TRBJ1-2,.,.,TGTGCCAGCAGTGAAGACCGCGTCGATGGCTACACCTTC,CASSEDRVDGYTF
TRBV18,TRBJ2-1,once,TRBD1,TGTGCCAGCTCACCAAGGACAGGGCTAACCAATGAGCAGTTCTTC,CASSPRTGLTNEQFF
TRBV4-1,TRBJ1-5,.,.,TGCGCCAGCAGCCTGCTCGACAGTCCTAATCAGCCCCAGCATTTT,CASSLLDSPNQPQHF
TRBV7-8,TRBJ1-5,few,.,TGTGCCAGCAGCTTAGCTCGGGGGAATCAGCCCCAGCATTTT,CASSLARGNQPQHF
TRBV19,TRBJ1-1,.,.,TGTGCCAGTAGGAAACAGGGTACGAACACTGAAGCTTTCTTT,CASRKQGTNTEAFF
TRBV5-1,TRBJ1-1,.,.,TGCGCCAGCAGCGGCGGACGAATGAACACTGAAGCTTTCTTT,CASSGGRMNTEAFF
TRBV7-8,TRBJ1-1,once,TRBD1,TGTGCCAGCAGCTTAGTAGACAGGGGTTTTGTAGCTTTCTTT,CASSLVDRGFVAFF
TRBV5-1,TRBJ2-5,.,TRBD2,TGCGCCAGCAGCATAGGGATGACTAGCGGGGGTGAAGAGACCCAGTACTTC,CASSIGMTSGGEETQYF
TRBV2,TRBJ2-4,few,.,TGTGCCAGCTCCCGGGAATTAACGGTGAAAAACATTCAGTACTTC,CASSRELTVKNIQYF
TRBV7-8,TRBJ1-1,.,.,TGTGCCAGCAGTGTGATGGGTGCGAACACTGAAGCTTTCTTT,CASSVMGANTEAFF
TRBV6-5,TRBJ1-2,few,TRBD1,TGTGCCAGCAAAAGGGGGCTCGGCTATGGCTACACCTTC,CASKRGLGYGYTF
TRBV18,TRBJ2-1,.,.,TGTGCCAGCTCTCCGGAGAGGGGAACCTACAATGAGCAGTTCTTC,CASSPERGTYNEQFF
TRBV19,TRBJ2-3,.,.,TGTGCCAGTAATCTCGAGTGGGGCACAGATACGCAGTATTTT,CASNLEWGTDTQYF
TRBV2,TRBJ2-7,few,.,TGTGCCAGCAGTGGGACAGCCTACGAGCAGTACTTC,CASSGTAYEQYF
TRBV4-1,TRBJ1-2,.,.,TGCGCCAGCAGCCGAATTGGGGTCAGGGACACCTTCTATGGCTACACCTTC,CASSRIGVRDTFYGYTF
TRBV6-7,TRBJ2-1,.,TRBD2,TGTGCCAGCAGTTATGGGCTAGCGGGAAGTCCCGCCCACAATGAGCAGTTCTTC,CASSYGLAGSPAHNEQFF
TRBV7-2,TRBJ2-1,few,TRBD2,TGTGCCAGCAGCTTGACTAGCGGGGGGGGTAGGCGAGAGCAGTTCTTC,CASSLTSGGGRREQFF
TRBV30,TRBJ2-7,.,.,TGTGCCTGGAATACAGGGTCCTTACGCCCTTACGAGCAGTACTTC,CAWNTGSLRPYEQYF
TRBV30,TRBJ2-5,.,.,TGTGCCTGGAACCCGGGGCTAGAGACCCAGTACTTC,CAWNPGLETQYF
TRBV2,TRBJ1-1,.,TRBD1,TGTGCCAGCAACCGACAGGGGGCACGTAACACTGAAGCTTTCTTT,CASNRQGARNTEAFF
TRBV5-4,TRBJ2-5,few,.,TGTGCCAGCAGCTCCGACAGACAAGAGACCCAGTACTTC,CASSSDRQETQYF
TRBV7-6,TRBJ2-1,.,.,TGTGCCAGCAGCTTAGGCGGGCCTATGGGCCCCAATGAGCAGTTCTTC,CASSLGGPMGPNEQFF
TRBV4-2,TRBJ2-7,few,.,TGTGCCAGCAAGGGGGGCGTCGAGCAGTACTTC,CASKGGVEQYF
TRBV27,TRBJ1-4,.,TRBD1,TGTGCCAGCAGTTTAGGGGACAGGGTTGGAAAACTGTTTTTT,CASSLGDRVGKLFF
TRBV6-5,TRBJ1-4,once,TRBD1,TGTGCCAGCAGTTCCCAGGGGGTGACTAATGAAAAACTGTTTTTT,CASSSQGVTNEKLFF
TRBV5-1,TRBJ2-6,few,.,TGCGCCAGCAGCCCCGAGGGGGTCGGGGCCAACGTCCTGACTTTC,CASSPEGVGANVLTF
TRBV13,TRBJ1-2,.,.,TGTGCCAGCAGCACCGCAATAAGGAGCTATGGCTACACCTTC,CASSTAIRSYGYTF
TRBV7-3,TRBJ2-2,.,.,TGTGCCAGCAGCTTCCCGGGACCGCACACCGGGGAGCTGTTTTTT,CASSFPGPHTGELFF
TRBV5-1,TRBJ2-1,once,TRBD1,TGCGCCAGCAGCTTCATTCCGGGACAGGCCTACAATGAGCAGTTCTTC,CASSFIPGQAYNEQFF
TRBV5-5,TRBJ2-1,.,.,TGTGCCAGCAGCTTGGGATTCGGGGGAAGGGAGCAGTTCTTC,CASSLGFGGREQFF
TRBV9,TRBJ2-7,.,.,TGTGCCAGCTGGGACTACGAGCAGTACTTC,CASWDYEQYF
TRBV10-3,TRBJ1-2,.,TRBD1,TGTGCCATCAGGGGGACAGGGGTCCGCTATGGCTACACCTTC,CAIRGTGVRYGYTF
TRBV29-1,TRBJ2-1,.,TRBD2,TGCAGCGTTGGGACTAGCGGTTACAATGAGCAGTTCTTC,CSVGTSGYNEQFF
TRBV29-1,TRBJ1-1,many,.,TGCAGCGTTGATTTGGCTTTCTTT,CSVDLAFF
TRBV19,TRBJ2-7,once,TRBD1,TGTGCCAGTAGTATAAGGACAGGGCCCAAGGGATCCTACGAGCAGTACTTC,CASSIRTGPKGSYEQYF
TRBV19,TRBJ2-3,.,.,TGTGCCAGTAGTATAGTTGTTACAGATACGCAGTATTTT,CASSIVVTDTQYF
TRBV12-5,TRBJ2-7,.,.,TGTGCTAGTGGTTGGGCTGACAGGTGGTCCTACGAGCAGTACTTC,CASGWADRWSYEQYF
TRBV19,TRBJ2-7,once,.,TGTGCCAGTAGTAGAAGCGAGTCCTACGAGCAGTACTTC,CASSRSESYEQYF
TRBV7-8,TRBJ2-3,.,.,TGTGCCAGCAGCTCTAGGGGCCGGACCCCAAGGCCAGATACGCAGTATTTT,CASSSRGRTPRPDTQYF